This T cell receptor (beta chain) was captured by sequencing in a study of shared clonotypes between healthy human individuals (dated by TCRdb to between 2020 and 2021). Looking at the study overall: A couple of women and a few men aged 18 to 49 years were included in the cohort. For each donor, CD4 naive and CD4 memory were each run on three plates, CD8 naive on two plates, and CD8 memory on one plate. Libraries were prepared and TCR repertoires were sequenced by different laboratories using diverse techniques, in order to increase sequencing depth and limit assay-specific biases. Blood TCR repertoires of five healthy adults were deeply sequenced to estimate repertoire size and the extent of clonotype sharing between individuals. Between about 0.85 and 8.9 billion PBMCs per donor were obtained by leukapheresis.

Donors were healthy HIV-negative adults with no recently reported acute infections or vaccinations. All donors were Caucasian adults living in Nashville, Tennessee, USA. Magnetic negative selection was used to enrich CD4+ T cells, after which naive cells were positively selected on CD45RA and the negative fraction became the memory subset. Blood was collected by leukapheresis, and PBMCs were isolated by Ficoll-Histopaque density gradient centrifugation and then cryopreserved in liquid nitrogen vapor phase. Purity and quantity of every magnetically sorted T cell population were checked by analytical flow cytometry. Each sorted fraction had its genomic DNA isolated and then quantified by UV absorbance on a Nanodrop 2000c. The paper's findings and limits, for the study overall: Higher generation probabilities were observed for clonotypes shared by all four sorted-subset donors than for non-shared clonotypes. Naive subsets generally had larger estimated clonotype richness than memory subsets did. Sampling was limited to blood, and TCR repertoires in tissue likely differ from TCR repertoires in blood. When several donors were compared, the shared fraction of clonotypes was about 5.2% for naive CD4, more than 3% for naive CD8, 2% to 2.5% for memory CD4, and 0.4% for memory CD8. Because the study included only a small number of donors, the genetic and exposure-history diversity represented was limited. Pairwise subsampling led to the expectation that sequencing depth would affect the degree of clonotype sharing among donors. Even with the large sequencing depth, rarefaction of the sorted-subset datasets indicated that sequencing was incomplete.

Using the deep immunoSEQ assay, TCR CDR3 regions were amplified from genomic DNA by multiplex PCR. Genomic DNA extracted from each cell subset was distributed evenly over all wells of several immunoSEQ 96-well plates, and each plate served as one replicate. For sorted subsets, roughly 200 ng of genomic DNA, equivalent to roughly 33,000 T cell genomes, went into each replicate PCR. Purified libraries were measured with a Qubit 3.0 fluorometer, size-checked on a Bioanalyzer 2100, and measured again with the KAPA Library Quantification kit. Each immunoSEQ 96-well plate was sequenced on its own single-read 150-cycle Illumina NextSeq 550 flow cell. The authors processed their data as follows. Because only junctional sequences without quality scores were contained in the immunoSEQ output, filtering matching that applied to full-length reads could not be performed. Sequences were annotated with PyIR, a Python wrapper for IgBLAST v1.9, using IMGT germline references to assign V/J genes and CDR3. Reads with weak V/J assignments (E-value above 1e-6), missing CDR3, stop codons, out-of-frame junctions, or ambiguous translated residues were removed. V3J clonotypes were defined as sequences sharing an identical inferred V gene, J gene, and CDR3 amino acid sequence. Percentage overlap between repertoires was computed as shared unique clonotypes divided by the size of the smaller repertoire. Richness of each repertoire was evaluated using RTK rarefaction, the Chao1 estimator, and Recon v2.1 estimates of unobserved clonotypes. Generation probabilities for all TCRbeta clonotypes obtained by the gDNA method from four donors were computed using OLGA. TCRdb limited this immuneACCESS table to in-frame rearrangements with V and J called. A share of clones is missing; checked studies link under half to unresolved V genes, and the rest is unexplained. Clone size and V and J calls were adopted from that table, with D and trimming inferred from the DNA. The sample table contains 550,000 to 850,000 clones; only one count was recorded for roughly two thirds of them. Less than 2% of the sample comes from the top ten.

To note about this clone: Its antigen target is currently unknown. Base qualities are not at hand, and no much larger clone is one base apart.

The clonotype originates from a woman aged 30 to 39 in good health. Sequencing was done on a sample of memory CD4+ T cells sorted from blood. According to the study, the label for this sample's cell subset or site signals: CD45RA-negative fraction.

The CDR3 protein: CASSSPGQGAREKLFF. The bases read TGTGCCAGCAGCTCGCCGGGACAGGGGGCCCGGGAAAAACTGTTTTTT. The chain joins TRBV7-2 to TRBJ1-4; 12 bases in the middle match TRBD1. Compared with germline, V lacks 4 bases and J lacks 8 bases; bases without a gene match: 8. CDR1 SGHTA and CDR2 FQGNSA were looked up in the germline V gene. From the cysteine through the phenylalanine, the CDR3 covers 16 amino acids. Here the CDR3 DNA is all that survives: 48 bases in frame from base 1.